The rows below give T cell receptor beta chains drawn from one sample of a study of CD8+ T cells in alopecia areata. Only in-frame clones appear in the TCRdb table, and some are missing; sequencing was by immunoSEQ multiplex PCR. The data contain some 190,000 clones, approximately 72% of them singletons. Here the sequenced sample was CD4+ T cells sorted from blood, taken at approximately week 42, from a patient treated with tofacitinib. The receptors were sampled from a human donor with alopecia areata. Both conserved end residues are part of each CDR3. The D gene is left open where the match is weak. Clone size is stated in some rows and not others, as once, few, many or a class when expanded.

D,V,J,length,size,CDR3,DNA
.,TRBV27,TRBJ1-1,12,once,CASKRGNTEAFF,TGTGCCAGCAAAAGGGGGAACACTGAAGCTTTCTTT
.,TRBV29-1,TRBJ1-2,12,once,CSVETGNYGYTF,TGCAGCGTTGAAACAGGCAACTATGGCTACACCTTC
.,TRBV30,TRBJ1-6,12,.,CAWSRPRSPTSF,TGTGCCTGGAGCCGGCCTCGATCCCCGACTTCTTTT
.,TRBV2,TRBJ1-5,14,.,CASSEQGSDQPQHF,TGTGCCAGCAGTGAACAGGGGAGCGATCAGCCCCAGCATTTT
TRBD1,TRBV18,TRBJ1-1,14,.,CASSTGGADTEAFF,TGTGCCAGCTCAACAGGGGGCGCGGACACTGAAGCTTTCTTT
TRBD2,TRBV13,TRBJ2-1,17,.,CASSPIYSGGRNNEQFF,TGTGCCAGCAGCCCTATTTATAGCGGGGGCCGCAACAATGAGCAGTTCTTC
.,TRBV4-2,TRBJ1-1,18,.,CASSQFGRSGARNTEAFF,TGTGCCAGCAGCCAATTCGGACGTTCGGGGGCGAGAAACACTGAAGCTTTCTTT
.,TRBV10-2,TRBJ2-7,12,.,CASSESSYEQYF,TGCGCCAGCAGTGAGTCCTCATACGAGCAGTACTTC
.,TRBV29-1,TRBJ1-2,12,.,CSVEGQNYGYTF,TGCAGCGTTGAGGGTCAGAACTATGGCTACACCTTC
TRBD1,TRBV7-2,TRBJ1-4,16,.,CASSRGPGTGYEKLFF,TGTGCCAGCAGCCGGGGTCCCGGGACAGGGTATGAAAAACTGTTTTTT
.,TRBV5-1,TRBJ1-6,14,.,CASSLGTANSPLHF,TGCGCCAGCAGCTTGGGGACAGCTAATTCACCCCTCCACTTT
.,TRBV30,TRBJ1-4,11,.,CAWSQDEKLFF,TGTGCCTGGAGTCAGGATGAAAAACTGTTTTTT
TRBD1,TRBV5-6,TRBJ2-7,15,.,CASSFSTGGSNEQYF,TGTGCCAGCAGCTTTTCGACAGGGGGCTCGAACGAGCAGTACTTC
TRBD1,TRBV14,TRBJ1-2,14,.,CASSPDRGNYGYTF,TGTGCCAGCAGCCCCGACAGGGGTAACTATGGCTACACCTTC
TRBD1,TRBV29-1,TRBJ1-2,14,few,CSVEATGEDYGYTF,TGCAGCGTTGAAGCGACAGGGGAGGACTATGGCTACACCTTC
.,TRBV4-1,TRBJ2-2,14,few,CASSRPTRSGELFF,TGCGCCAGCAGCCGACCCACTAGGTCCGGGGAGCTGTTTTTT
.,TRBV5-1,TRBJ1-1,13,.,CASGRGENTEAFF,TGCGCCAGCGGAAGGGGCGAGAACACTGAAGCTTTCTTT
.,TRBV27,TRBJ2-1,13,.,CASLQQGYNEQFF,TGTGCCAGTCTACAGCAGGGGTACAATGAGCAGTTCTTC